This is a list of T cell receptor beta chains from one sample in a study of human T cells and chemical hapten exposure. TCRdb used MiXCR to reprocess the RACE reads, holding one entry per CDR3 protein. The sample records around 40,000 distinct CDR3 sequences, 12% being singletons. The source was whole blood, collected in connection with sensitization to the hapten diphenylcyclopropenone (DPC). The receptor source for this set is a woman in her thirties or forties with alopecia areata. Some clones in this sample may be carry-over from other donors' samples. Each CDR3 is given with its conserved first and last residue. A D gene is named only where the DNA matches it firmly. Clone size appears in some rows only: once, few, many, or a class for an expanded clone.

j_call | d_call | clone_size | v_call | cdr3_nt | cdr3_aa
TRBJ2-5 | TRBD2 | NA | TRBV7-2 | TGTGCCAGCAGCCAAACTAGCGGGGGGCAACAAGAGACCCAGTACTTC | CASSQTSGGQQETQYF
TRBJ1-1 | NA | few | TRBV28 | TGTGCCAGCAGATCGTCCGGAGGGGATACTGAAGCTTTCTTT | CASRSSGGDTEAFF
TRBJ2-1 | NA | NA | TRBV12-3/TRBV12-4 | TGTGCCAGCAGCTCTGGACTCTACAATGAGCAGTTCTTC | CASSSGLYNEQFF
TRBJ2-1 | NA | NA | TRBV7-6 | TGTGCCAGCAGCTTAGTGACCTCGGACATCCAGAAGTACAATGAGCAGTTCTTC | CASSLVTSDIQKYNEQFF
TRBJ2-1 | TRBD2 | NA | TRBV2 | TGTGCCAGCAGTGAAGAGACGTTGGGACTAGTATCCAATGAGCAGTTCTTC | CASSEETLGLVSNEQFF
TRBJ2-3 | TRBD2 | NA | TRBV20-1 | TGCAGTGCTAGCAGTGAGGGCGGGAGGACAGATACGCAGTATTTT | CSASSEGGRTDTQYF
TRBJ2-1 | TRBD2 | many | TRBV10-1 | TGCGCCAGCAGTGAAGAACTAGCGGGACACAATGAGCAGTTCTTC | CASSEELAGHNEQFF
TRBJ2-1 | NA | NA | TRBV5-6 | TGTGCCAGCAGCTCAGGGGCGGCTGCTTACAATGAGCAGTTCTTC | CASSSGAAAYNEQFF
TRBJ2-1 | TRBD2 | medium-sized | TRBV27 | TGTGCCAGCAGTTTATCCTTAGCGGGAGGTCCTGAGCAGTTCTTC | CASSLSLAGGPEQFF
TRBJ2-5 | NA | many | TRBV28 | TGTGCCAGCAGTTACGGCGGGGAGACCCAGTACTTC | CASSYGGETQYF
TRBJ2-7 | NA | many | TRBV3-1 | TGTGCCAGCAGCCAAGAGAGGACTGGGCGATCTGGTGAGCAGTACTTC | CASSQERTGRSGEQYF
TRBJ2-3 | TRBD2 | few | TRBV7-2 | TGTGCCAGCAGGCCACTAGCGCGTCCTACAGATACGCAGTATTTT | CASRPLARPTDTQYF
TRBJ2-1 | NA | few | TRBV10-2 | TGCGCCAGCTCCCCGGGCCATGAGCAGTTCTTC | CASSPGHEQFF
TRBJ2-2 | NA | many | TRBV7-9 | TGTGCCAGCATACAGCTAGGGACCGGGGAGCTGTTTTTT | CASIQLGTGELFF
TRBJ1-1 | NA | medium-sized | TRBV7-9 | TGTGCCAGCAGCTTAGCGAGGACAGTTACGAATGAAGCTTTCTTT | CASSLARTVTNEAFF
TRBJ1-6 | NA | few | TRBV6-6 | TGTGCCAGCAGCCCCCCTGGCGTCTCCTATAATTCACCCCTCCACTTT | CASSPPGVSYNSPLHF
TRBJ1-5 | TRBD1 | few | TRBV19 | TGTGCCAGTAGCACAGGGGGGAGCAATCAGCCCCAGCATTTT | CASSTGGSNQPQHF
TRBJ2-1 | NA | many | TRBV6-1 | TGTGCCAGCCGACTGGACTCCTACAATGAGCAGTTCTTC | CASRLDSYNEQFF
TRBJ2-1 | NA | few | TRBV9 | TGTGCCAGCAGCTCAGTGGAGGGAGGTTTCTTCTTC | CASSSVEGGFFF
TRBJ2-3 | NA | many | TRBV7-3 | TGTGCCAGCAGCCCCTCCGGAATGGCTTTAGATACGCAGTATTTT | CASSPSGMALDTQYF
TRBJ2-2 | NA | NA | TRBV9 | TGTGCCAGCAGCGGTCAGGGCGCCGGGGAGCTGTTTTTT | CASSGQGAGELFF
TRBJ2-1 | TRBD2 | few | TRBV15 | TGTGCCACCAGCAGAGGAAGCGGGGGGGCCTACAATGAGCAGTTCTTC | CATSRGSGGAYNEQFF
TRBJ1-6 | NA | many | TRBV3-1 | TGTGCCAGCAGCCTCGGGAGGCAGGTCTATAATTCACCCCTCCACTTT | CASSLGRQVYNSPLHF
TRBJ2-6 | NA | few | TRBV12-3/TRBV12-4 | TGTGCCAGTCAGAACTCTGGGGCCAACGTCCTGACTTTC | CASQNSGANVLTF
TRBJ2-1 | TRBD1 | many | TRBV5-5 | TGTGCCAGCAGCCTCACCGGGACAGGGGGATACAATGAGCAGTTCTTC | CASSLTGTGGYNEQFF
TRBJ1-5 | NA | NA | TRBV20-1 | TGCAGTGCTAGAGATGGGGATCAGCCCCAGCATTTT | CSARDGDQPQHF
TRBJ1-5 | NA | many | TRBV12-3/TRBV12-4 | TGTGCCAGCAGTTTGACCGATCAGCCCCAGCATTTT | CASSLTDQPQHF
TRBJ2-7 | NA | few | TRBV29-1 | TGCAGCGTTGATAGTCGGGGAGACTCCTACGAGCAGTACTTC | CSVDSRGDSYEQYF
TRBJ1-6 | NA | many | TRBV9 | TGTGCCAGCAGCGTAGCGGGGATCAATAATTCACCCCTCCACTTT | CASSVAGINNSPLHF
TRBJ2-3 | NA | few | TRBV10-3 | TGTGCCATCAAACTGTCGGGGCCCACAGATACGCAGTATTTT | CAIKLSGPTDTQYF